This T cell receptor beta chain came from a study of shared clonotypes between healthy human individuals. The CDR3 length is 14 residues. Between the trimmed V and J ends, which lost 6 bases and 0 bases, there was a span of 12 bases. CDR1 is MNHEY and CDR2 is SMNVEV in the germline V gene (reference sequence). Remarks on this clone: Its antigen is not known.

General study results and limits: Donor clonotype sharing was expected to depend on sequencing depth.

Per the authors' pipeline: Junction-only sequences without quality scores were provided by ImmunoSEQ, so filtering was different. Repertoires were generated with immunoSEQ multiplex PCR, while TCRdb's copy carries only in-frame clones and drops some. V, J and clone size are taken as reported in that table, and D and trimming were inferred from the DNA itself. The top ten clones hold approximately 24% of a sample with hundreds of thousands of clones, roughly 94% of them seen once. CD8 cells regarded as naive lacked CD45RO, were positively chosen for CCR7, and omitted terminally differentiated effector memory CD45RA+ cells.

The receptor's source is a man aged 30 to 39 in good health. Sequencing was done on a sample of naive CD8+ T cells sorted from blood. The chain couples TRBV27 to TRBJ2-7; no clear D gene. The CDR3 region is CASSFNAFSYEQYF. CDR3 in DNA: TGTGCCAGCAGCTTTAATGCGTTCTCCTACGAGCAGTACTTC.